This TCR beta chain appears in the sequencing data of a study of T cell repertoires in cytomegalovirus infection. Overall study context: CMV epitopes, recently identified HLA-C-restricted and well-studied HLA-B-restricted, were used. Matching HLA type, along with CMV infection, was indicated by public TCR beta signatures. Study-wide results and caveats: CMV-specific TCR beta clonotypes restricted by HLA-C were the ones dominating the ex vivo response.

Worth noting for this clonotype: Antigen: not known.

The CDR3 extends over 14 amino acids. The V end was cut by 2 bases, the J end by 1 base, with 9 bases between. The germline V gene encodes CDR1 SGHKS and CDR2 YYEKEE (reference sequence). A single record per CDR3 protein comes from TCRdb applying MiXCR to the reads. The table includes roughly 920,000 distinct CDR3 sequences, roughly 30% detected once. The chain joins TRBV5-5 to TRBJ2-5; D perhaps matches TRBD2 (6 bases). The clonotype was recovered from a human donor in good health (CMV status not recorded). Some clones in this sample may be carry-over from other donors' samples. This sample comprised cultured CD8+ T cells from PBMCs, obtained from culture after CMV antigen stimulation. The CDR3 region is CASSFYGSQETQYF. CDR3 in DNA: TGTGCCAGCAGCTTCTACGGGAGCCAAGAGACCCAGTACTTC.